Below are 11 T cell receptor beta chains sequenced from a single sample in a study of blood T cell repertoires in COVID-19. This table comes from immunoSEQ multiplex PCR, and its TCRdb copy is limited to in-frame clones, with some not included. The sample shows around 80,000 clones, about 80% of them seen only once. Input material: peripheral blood. These receptors were taken from a man between 50 and 59 years old with active or convalescent COVID-19.

The chain recombines TRBV6-5 with TRBJ1-1; D gene uncertain. V lost 6 bases to trimming and J lost 3 bases, with 11 bases between them. CDR1 is MNHEY and CDR2 is SVGAGI in the germline V gene. This CDR3 spans 13 amino acids. CDR3 sequence reads: CASRRHLDTEAFF. In DNA form, the CDR3 reads TGTGCCAGCAGGCGCCACCTTGACACTGAAGCTTTCTTT.

The chain couples TRBV18 to TRBJ1-6, with unresolved D. The CDR3 sequence is 12 residues long. The germline CDR1 and CDR2 sequences are KGHSH and LQKENI. Trimming left V 6 bases short and J 5 bases short, with 5 bases between. Here the CDR3 DNA reads TGTGCCAGCTCCTTAGATAATTCACCCCTCCACTTT. Translating it yields CASSLDNSPLHF.

The chain has TRBV2 and TRBJ2-7; 8 positions match TRBD2. CDR1 SNHLY and CDR2 FYNNEI come from the germline V gene. CDR3 size: 15 residues. J was trimmed by 1 base and V by 6 bases; bases with no gene match: 8. CDR3 DNA: TGTGCCAGCAGGATCGAGCGGGGGCCTTCCTACGAGCAGTACTTC. This gives the protein CASRIERGPSYEQYF.

The chain's CDR3 is CASSFGAGANVLTF. DNA for the CDR3: TGTGCCAGCAGTTTCGGGGCTGGGGCCAACGTCCTGACTTTC. The chain combines TRBV28 with TRBJ2-6; D perhaps matches TRBD2 (5 bases). Germline assignment: CDR1 MDHEN and CDR2 SYDVKM. Trimming removed 3 bases from V and 2 bases from J, with 5 bases in between. The CDR3 runs to 14 residues.

This chain links TRBV15 with TRBJ1-1; a weak D match, TRBD1 (6 bases). Between the trimmed V and J ends, which lost 3 bases and 2 bases, there was a span of 13 bases. Germline V gene lookup returns CDR1 LNHNV and CDR2 YYDKDF (reference sequence). The CDR3 runs 15 residues. CDR3 bases: TGTGCCACCAGCAGGAGAGGGGGTGATAACACTGAAGCTTTCTTT. Amino acid sequence: CATSRRGGDNTEAFF.

This clone was counted between two and nine times. This rearrangement joins TRBV19 to TRBJ1-5; D not resolved. This CDR3 is built from 15 residues. Germline assignment: CDR1 LNHDA and CDR2 SQIVND (reference sequence). The V and J ends lost 6 bases and 2 bases respectively, with 14 bases between them. CDR3 in amino acids: CASSFLSTGNQPQHF. In nucleotides, the CDR3 is TGTGCCAGTAGCTTCCTTTCAACGGGCAATCAGCCCCAGCATTTT.

The chain links TRBV21-1 to TRBJ1-1; TRBD1 is the table's D call, not checked against the DNA. TRBV21-1 is marked as a pseudogene. There are 18 residues in the CDR3. The CDR3 sequence is CASSKARKPGGARTEAFF. DNA for the CDR3: TGTGCCAGCAGCAAAGCGAGAAAACCAGGTGGGGCTAGGACTGAAGCTTTCTTT.

CDR3 bases: TGTGCCAGCATCCGTAGCAGGGGGCGCGGGGAGACCCAGTACTTC. Protein sequence: CASIRSRGRGETQYF. The rearrangement joins TRBV7-8 to TRBJ2-5; 8 bases match TRBD1. The germline CDR1 and CDR2 sequences are SGHVS and FQNEAQ. This CDR3 region has 15 residues. V lost 7 bases to trimming and J lost 5 bases; unmatched junction nucleotides: 12. Filled out from reference TRBV7-8 and TRBJ2-5, the complete variable domain reads GAGVSQSPRYKVAKRGQDVALRCDPISGHVSLFWYQQALGQGPEFLTYFQNEAQLDKSGLPSDRFFAERPEGSVSTLKIQRTQQEDSAVYLCASIRSRGRGETQYFGPGTRLLVL.

This clone has just one count. V gene TRBV5-1 combines with J gene TRBJ2-1; D gene uncertain. Germline CDR1 is SGHRS and CDR2 is YFSETQ. The CDR3 sequence is 16 residues long. V was trimmed by 2 bases and J by 0 bases, leaving 12 bases between them. Here the CDR3 DNA reads TGCGCCAGCAGCTTCCCCCCGGCAGGCTCCTACAATGAGCAGTTCTTC. Translated, it gives CASSFPPAGSYNEQFF.

This chain connects TRBV3-1 (or the pseudogene TRBV3-2) to TRBJ1-6; 10 bases agree with TRBD1. Per germline, CDR1 LGHDT and CDR2 YNNKEL (reference sequence). With V trimmed by 3 bases and J by 0 bases, 2 bases remained unmatched. There are 17 residues in the CDR3. CDR3 region: CASSQRTGGSYNSPLHF. CDR3 nucleotide sequence: TGTGCCAGCAGCCAGAGGACAGGGGGCTCCTATAATTCACCCCTCCACTTT.

The V gene is TRBV6-5, the J gene TRBJ1-4, with D possibly matching TRBD1 (5 bases). This CDR3 comprises 14 residues. The germline gives CDR1 MNHEY, CDR2 SVGAGI. The germline V and J ends were trimmed by 6 bases and 8 bases, with 16 bases remaining between them. The CDR3 reads CASRRGEVEEKLFF. DNA for the CDR3: TGTGCCAGCAGGCGGGGGGAAGTGGAGGAAAAACTGTTTTTT.